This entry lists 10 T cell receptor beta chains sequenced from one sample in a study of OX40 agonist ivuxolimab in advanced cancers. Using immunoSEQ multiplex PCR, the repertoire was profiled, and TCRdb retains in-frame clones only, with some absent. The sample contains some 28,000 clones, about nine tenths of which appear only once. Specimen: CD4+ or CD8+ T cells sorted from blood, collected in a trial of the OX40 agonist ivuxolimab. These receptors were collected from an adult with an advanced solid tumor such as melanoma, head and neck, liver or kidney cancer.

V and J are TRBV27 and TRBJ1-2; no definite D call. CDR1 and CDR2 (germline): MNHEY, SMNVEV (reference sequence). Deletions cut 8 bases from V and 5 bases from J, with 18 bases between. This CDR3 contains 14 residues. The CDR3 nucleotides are TGTGCCAGCCGGAAGAGAAGGGTGGGGTATGGCTACACCTTC. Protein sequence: CASRKRRVGYGYTF.

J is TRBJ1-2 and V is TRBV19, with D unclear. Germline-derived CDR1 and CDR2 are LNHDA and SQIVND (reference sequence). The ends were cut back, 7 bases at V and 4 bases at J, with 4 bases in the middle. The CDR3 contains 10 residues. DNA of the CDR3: TGTGCCAGTATGGGCTATGGCTACACCTTC. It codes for CASMGYGYTF.

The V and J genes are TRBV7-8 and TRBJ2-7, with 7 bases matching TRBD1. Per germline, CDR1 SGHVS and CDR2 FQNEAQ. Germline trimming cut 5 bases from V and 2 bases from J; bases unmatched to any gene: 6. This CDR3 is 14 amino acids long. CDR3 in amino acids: CASSPTGRPYEQYF. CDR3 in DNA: TGTGCCAGCAGCCCGACAGGGAGACCCTACGAGCAGTACTTC.

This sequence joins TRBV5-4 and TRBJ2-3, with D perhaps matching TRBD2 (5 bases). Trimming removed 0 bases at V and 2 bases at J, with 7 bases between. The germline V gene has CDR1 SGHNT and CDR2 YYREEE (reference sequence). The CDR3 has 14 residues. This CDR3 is CASSLAGVTDTQYF. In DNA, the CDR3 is TGTGCCAGCAGCTTGGCCGGGGTCACAGATACGCAGTATTTT.

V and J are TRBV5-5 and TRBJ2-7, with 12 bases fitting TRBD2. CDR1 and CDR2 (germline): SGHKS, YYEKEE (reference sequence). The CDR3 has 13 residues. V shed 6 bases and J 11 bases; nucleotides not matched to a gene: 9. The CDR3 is CASILGLAGTEYF. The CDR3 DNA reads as TGTGCCAGCATCCTAGGACTAGCGGGAACCGAGTACTTC.

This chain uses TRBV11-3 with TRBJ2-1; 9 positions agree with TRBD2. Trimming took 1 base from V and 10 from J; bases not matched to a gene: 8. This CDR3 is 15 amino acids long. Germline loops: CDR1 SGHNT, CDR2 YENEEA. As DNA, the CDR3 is TGTGCCAGCAGCTTAGTCGCTAGCGGGAAGGGGGAGCAGTTCTTC. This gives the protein CASSLVASGKGEQFF. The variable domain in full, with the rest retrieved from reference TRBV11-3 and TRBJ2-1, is EAGVVQSPRYKIIEKKQPVAFWCNPISGHNTLYWYLQNLGQGPELLIRYENEEAVDDSQLPKDRFSAERLKGVDSTLKIQPAELGDSAVYLCASSLVASGKGEQFFGPGTRLTVL.

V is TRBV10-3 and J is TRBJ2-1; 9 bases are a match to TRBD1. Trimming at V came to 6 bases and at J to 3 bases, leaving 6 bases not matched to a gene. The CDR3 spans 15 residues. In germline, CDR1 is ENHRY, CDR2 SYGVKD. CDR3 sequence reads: CAISPTGGGYNEQFF. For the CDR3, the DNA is TGTGCCATCAGCCCGACAGGGGGGGGCTACAATGAGCAGTTCTTC.

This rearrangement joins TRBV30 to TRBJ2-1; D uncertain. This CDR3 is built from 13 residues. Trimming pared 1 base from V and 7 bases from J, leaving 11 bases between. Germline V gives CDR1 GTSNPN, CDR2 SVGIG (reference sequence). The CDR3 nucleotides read TGTGCCTGGAGTGCGTTGACTGGAAATGAGCAGTTCTTC. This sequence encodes CAWSALTGNEQFF.

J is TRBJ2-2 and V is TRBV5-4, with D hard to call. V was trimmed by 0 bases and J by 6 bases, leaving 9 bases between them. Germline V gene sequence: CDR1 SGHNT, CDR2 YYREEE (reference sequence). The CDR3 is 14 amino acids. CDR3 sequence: CASSLGVNPGELFF. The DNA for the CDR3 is TGTGCCAGCAGCTTGGGGGTGAATCCCGGGGAGCTGTTTTTT. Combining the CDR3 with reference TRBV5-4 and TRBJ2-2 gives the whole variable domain ETGVTQSPTHLIKTRGQQVTLRCSSQSGHNTVSWYQQALGQGPQFIFQYYREEENGRGNFPPRFSGLQFPNYSSELNVNALELDDSALYLCASSLGVNPGELFFGEGSRLTVL.

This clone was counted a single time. CDR3 in amino acids: CASSHKWGQTNEKLFF. The CDR3 DNA is TGCGCCAGCAGCCACAAATGGGGGCAAACTAATGAAAAACTGTTTTTT. The chain employs TRBV4-1 and TRBJ1-4, with D perhaps matching TRBD1 (6 bases). This CDR3 has 16 amino acids. Germline lookup yields CDR1 MGHRA and CDR2 YSYEKL. V gave up 3 bases and J gave up 1 base, with 12 bases separating them.